The 14 T cell receptor beta chains reported below all come from one sample, sequenced in a study of T cells in Graves' hyperthyroidism and ophthalmopathy. Regions amplified from RNA transcripts were the TCR beta CDR3 regions. The HTBI primer set served for first-round RT-PCR of the TCR CDR3. Each CDR3 protein gets one entry after TCRdb re-called the multiplex PCR reads with MiXCR. The repertoire holds around 500,000 distinct CDR3 sequences, with about an eighth as singletons. Sequenced sample: blood. These receptor sequences come from a woman aged 18-29 years with Graves' hyperthyroidism.

A note on this clonotype: At one end the junction does not follow the germline gene, possibly because of a read error. The chain joins TRBV5-1 to TRBJ2-1, with 7 positions matching TRBD2. The germline CDR1 and CDR2 sequences are SGHRS and YFSETQ. The length of the CDR3 is 16 residues. CDR3 DNA sequence: TGCGCCAGCAGCTTAGTCCGGACTAGATTTTACAATGAGCGGTTCTTC. This translates into CASSLVRTRFYNERFF.

This clonotype was seen many times. The gene calls are TRBV11-2 and TRBJ2-5; a possible D gene is TRBD2 (6 bases). Germline V gene sequence: CDR1 SGHAT, CDR2 FQNNGV. V shed 5 bases and J shed 5 bases, with 12 bases lying between them. The CDR3 totals 13 residues. The CDR3 loop is CASSTGVRETQYF. The CDR3 DNA reads TGTGCCAGCAGCACGGGAGTTCGCGAGACCCAGTACTTC. Full variable domain (outside the CDR3, taken from reference TRBV11-2 and TRBJ2-5): EAGVAQSPRYKIIEKRQSVAFWCNPISGHATLYWYQQILGQGPKLLIQFQNNGVVDDSQLPKDRFSAERLKGVDSTLKIQPAKLEDSAVYLCASSTGVRETQYFGPGTRLLVL.

This clonotype was counted a few times. The V and J genes are TRBV6-1 and TRBJ2-2; 7 bases map to TRBD1. CDR3 length equals 16 residues. CDR1 and CDR2 (germline): MNHNS, SASEGT. Trimming at V came to 6 bases and at J to 1 base, leaving 8 bases not matched to a gene. DNA for the CDR3: TGTGCCAGCAGGATCTTGACAGGGAGGAACACCGGGGAGCTGTTTTTT. Translated: CASRILTGRNTGELFF.

The rearrangement joins TRBV27 to TRBJ2-7, with 7 nucleotides matching TRBD2. In germline, CDR1 is MNHEY, CDR2 SMNVEV (reference sequence). V was pared by 3 bases and J by 7 bases, with 6 bases of the junction left unmatched. CDR3 size: 13 residues. The CDR3 DNA follows: TGTGCCAGCAGTTTGTTGGGGGGGGGAGAGCAGTACTTC. Its translation is CASSLLGGGEQYF.

This clonotype was picked up many times. The chain has TRBV7-3 and TRBJ2-1; TRBD2 matches 7 bases. The CDR3 contains 17 residues. The J segment lost 0 bases and the V segment lost 5 bases, leaving 10 bases of the junction unmatched. The V gene's germline CDR1 is SGHTA and CDR2 FQGTGA. CDR3 residues: CASSPNSGPSSYNEQFF. Here the CDR3 DNA reads TGTGCCAGCAGCCCAAATAGCGGGCCAAGCTCCTACAATGAGCAGTTCTTC.

This clonotype was observed at least ten times. This chain connects TRBV27 to TRBJ2-4, with 10 bases aligning to TRBD2. Trimming at V came to 6 bases and at J to 5 bases, leaving 10 bases not matched to a gene. CDR1 is MNHEY, CDR2 SMNVEV, per germline (reference sequence). The CDR3 loop spans 16 amino acids. The CDR3 bases are TGTGCCAGCAGGGGCGGAGCGGGAGGGCGGGAAAACATTCAGTACTTC. The encoded protein is CASRGGAGGRENIQYF.

This clonotype was recorded at least ten times. J is TRBJ1-4 and V is TRBV5-1; 9 nucleotides align to TRBD1. The CDR3 has 15 residues. The germline V gene has CDR1 SGHRS and CDR2 YFSETQ. V trimming: 3 bases; J trimming: 7 bases; junction bases outside the gene matches: 7. The CDR3 sequence: CASSWDRDRVEKLFF. The CDR3 region has the DNA TGCGCCAGCAGCTGGGACCGGGACAGGGTTGAAAAACTGTTTTTT. Variable domain in full (rest from reference TRBV5-1 and TRBJ1-4): KAGVTQTPRYLIKTRGQQVTLSCSPISGHRSVSWYQQTPGQGLQFLFEYFSETQRNKGNFPGRFSGRQFSNSRSEMNVSTLELGDSALYLCASSWDRDRVEKLFFGSGTQLSVL.

This clonotype was recorded many times. The chain uses TRBV29-1 and TRBJ2-6; D is uncertain. From germline, CDR1 is SQVTM and CDR2 ANQGSEA. The length of the CDR3 is 12 residues. V was pared by 7 bases and J by 4 bases, with 8 bases between. The CDR3 spells CSARAGANVLTF. The CDR3 DNA reads TGCAGCGCCCGGGCCGGGGCCAACGTCCTGACTTTC.

J is TRBJ1-2 and V is TRBV11-2, with D perhaps TRBD1 (5 bases). Germline V gene sequence: CDR1 SGHAT, CDR2 FQNNGV. V shed 2 bases and J shed 6 bases, with 16 bases lying between them. This CDR3 spans 15 amino acids. This chain's CDR3 is CASSLNGGLYDGYTF. CDR3 DNA sequence: TGTGCCAGCAGCTTAAATGGGGGGTTGTACGATGGCTACACCTTC.

The chain is built from TRBV7-3 and TRBJ1-2; 9 bases match TRBD1. The germline V gene has CDR1 SGHTA and CDR2 FQGTGA. With 5 bases clipped from V and 0 bases from J, the junction kept 4 bases outside the gene matches. The CDR3 is made up of 15 amino acids. The CDR3 DNA reads TGTGCCAGCAGCCCCGGGACAGGGACTAACTATGGCTACACCTTC. Translated: CASSPGTGTNYGYTF.

This clonotype was seen many times. The chain has TRBV30 and TRBJ2-5; 8 bases are a match to TRBD1. The length of the CDR3 is 15 residues. Trimming at V came to 1 base and at J to 4 bases, leaving 8 bases not matched to a gene. Germline V lookup: CDR1 GTSNPN, CDR2 SVGIG (reference sequence). The CDR3 loop is CAWSGGQGGGETQYF. CDR3 sequence (DNA): TGTGCCTGGAGTGGAGGACAGGGTGGTGGAGAGACCCAGTACTTC.

Concerning this clonotype itself: A much larger clonotype is one base distant, so this may be a read error. This chain links TRBV3-1 with TRBJ2-1; unclear D gene. Germline values: CDR1 LGHDT, CDR2 YNNKEL (reference sequence). The CDR3 sequence is 15 residues long. CDR3 coding DNA: TGTGCCCGCAGCCAGGCGGTCCGCTCCTACAATGAGCAGTTCTTC. Translation: CARSQAVRSYNEQFF.

This clonotype occurred many times. V is TRBV30 and J is TRBJ1-4; 9 nucleotides agree with TRBD1. The CDR3 contains 12 residues. With V trimmed by 3 bases and J by 12 bases, 5 bases remained unmatched. Per germline, CDR1 GTSNPN and CDR2 SVGIG (reference sequence). CDR3 region: CAWRGQGPELFF. CDR3 nucleotide sequence: TGTGCCTGGAGGGGACAGGGCCCTGAACTGTTTTTT.

This clonotype was detected many times. V usage is TRBV30 and J usage is TRBJ2-7; 7 bases agree with TRBD1. Germline V CDR1 and CDR2: GTSNPN, SVGIG (reference sequence). The CDR3 is made up of 13 amino acids. V lost 7 bases, J lost 0 bases, and 6 bases stayed unmatched. The chain's CDR3 is CAYPDRPSYEQYF. The CDR3 DNA reads TGTGCCTACCCGGACAGGCCCTCCTACGAGCAGTACTTC. The full variable domain, completed using reference TRBV30 and TRBJ2-7, is SQTIHQWPATLVQPVGSPLSLECTVEGTSNPNLYWYRQAAGRGLQLLFYSVGIGQISSEVPQNLSASRPQDRQFILSSKKLLLSDSGFYLCAYPDRPSYEQYFGPGTRLTVT.